A single sample is the source of the 11 T cell receptor beta chains below, sequenced in a study of identical twins. In TCRdb, the 5' RACE reads were re-called with MiXCR into one record per CDR3 protein. The table includes around 960,000 distinct CDR3 sequences, about 12% detected once. The same data also went into a second study, on yellow fever vaccine responses in identical twins.

Sequenced sample: PBMCs. These TCRs come from a young woman in good health.

This clonotype appeared a few times. The CDR3 DNA follows: TGTGCCAGCTCAACCGGGACTAGCGGGGGGCCGAACTATCCCTACAATGAGCAGTTCTTC. As protein: CASSTGTSGGPNYPYNEQFF. The chain is built from TRBV18 and TRBJ2-1; 15 nucleotides match TRBD2. CDR3 length equals 20 residues. The V gene end was trimmed by 5 bases and the J gene end by 2 bases; junction bases not matched to a gene: 13. The germline CDR1 and CDR2 sequences are KGHSH and LQKENI.

This clonotype appeared once. V usage is TRBV12-3 or TRBV12-4 and J usage is TRBJ2-7, with a weak D call TRBD2 (6 bases). V shed 6 bases and J shed 9 bases, with 18 bases lying between them. This CDR3 is built from 13 residues. The CDR3 reads CASRITGSSVQYF. The DNA of the CDR3 is TGTGCCAGCAGAATAACCGGGAGTTCCGTGCAGTACTTC.

In its sample, this clonotype was seen a few times. The gene calls are TRBV20-1 and TRBJ2-3; the D is unclear. Trimming left V 1 base short and J 0 bases short, with 11 bases between. The CDR3 is made up of 15 amino acids. Germline-derived CDR1 and CDR2 are DFQATT and SNEGSKA (reference sequence). The CDR3: CSARVRADSTDTQYF. The CDR3 coding sequence is TGCAGTGCTAGAGTACGGGCCGACAGCACAGATACGCAGTATTTT.

This clonotype appeared many times. The rearrangement joins TRBV4-1 to TRBJ2-4, with 10 bases aligning to TRBD1. The CDR3 contains 14 residues. The V gene's germline CDR1 is MGHRA and CDR2 YSYEKL. V gave up 1 base and J gave up 11 bases; unmatched junction bases: 5. In nucleotides, the CDR3 is TGCGCCAGCAGCCAAGGACAGGGGGCCTATGTTCAGTACTTC. The encoded protein is CASSQGQGAYVQYF.

V usage is TRBV29-1 and J usage is TRBJ2-3, with 10 bases identical to TRBD2. In germline, CDR1 is SQVTM, CDR2 ANQGSEA. CDR3 length equals 15 residues. Unmatched junction bases numbered 11, after V lost 4 bases and J lost 7 bases. The CDR3 region is CSVVSLAGVGNTQYF. The CDR3, as DNA: TGCAGCGTTGTTTCGCTAGCGGGAGTGGGGAATACGCAGTATTTT.

This clonotype was seen many times. This chain links TRBV20-1 with TRBJ2-3; D uncertain. The CDR3 spans 16 residues. Trimming removed 4 bases from V and 0 bases from J, with 17 bases in between. Germline CDR1 DFQATT, CDR2 SNEGSKA (reference sequence). In nucleotides, the CDR3 is TGCAGTGCTACAATCCTAAAAATTGCTAGCACAGATACGCAGTATTTT. It specifies CSATILKIASTDTQYF.

CDR3 bases: TGTGCCAGCAGTTTAGTTCCAGGCGGTTACTACAATGAGCAGTTCTTC. This codes for CASSLVPGGYYNEQFF. V gene TRBV12-3 or TRBV12-4 combines with J gene TRBJ2-1, with D unclear. Trimming took off 1 base at V and 3 bases at J, with 13 bases between the two ends. The CDR3 consists of 16 residues.

The chain carries TRBV28 and TRBJ2-5; 10 positions agree with TRBD2. Germline V CDR1 and CDR2: MDHEN, SYDVKM. The J segment lost 1 base and the V segment lost 5 bases, leaving 7 bases of the junction unmatched. This CDR3 is built from 16 residues. This chain's CDR3 is CASSTGLAETQETQYF. In nucleotides, the CDR3 is TGTGCCAGCAGTACCGGACTAGCGGAAACCCAAGAGACCCAGTACTTC.

This clonotype appeared many times. This CDR3 is CASSLSRPPEAFF. In DNA, the CDR3 is TGTGCCAGCAGTTTATCGCGTCCCCCGGAAGCTTTCTTT. The rearrangement links TRBV27 to TRBJ1-1, with unresolved D. The germline V gene encodes CDR1 MNHEY and CDR2 SMNVEV (reference sequence). The CDR3 is 13 residues long. V lost 0 bases and J lost 8, with 10 bases in between.

This clonotype has a handful of counts. The V gene is TRBV5-1, the J gene TRBJ2-1, with 8 bases aligning to TRBD2. In germline, CDR1 is SGHRS, CDR2 YFSETQ. V lost 0 bases and J lost 15; bases outside the gene matches: 5. The CDR3 is 12 residues long. For the CDR3, the DNA is TGCGCCAGCAGCTTGGCGGGACTAGGGGGGTTCTTC. Translating gives CASSLAGLGGFF.

This chain connects TRBV7-8 to TRBJ1-3; no reliable D call. CDR3 length: 14 amino acids. Trimming shortened V by 4 bases and J by 0 bases, and 7 bases separated the two germline ends. The germline CDR1 and CDR2 sequences are SGHVS and FQNEAQ. In DNA, the CDR3 is TGTGCCAGCAGCTCGGGGATCTCTGGAAACACCATATATTTT. Amino acid sequence: CASSSGISGNTIYF.